Below are 16 T cell receptor beta chains sequenced from a single sample in a study of blood T cell repertoires in COVID-19. Some clones are missing from TCRdb's copy, which holds only in-frame ones; the method was immunoSEQ multiplex PCR. This sample has about 310,000 clones, with roughly nine tenths found just once. The sequenced sample was PBMCs or T cells enriched from blood (not recorded which). These receptors were obtained from a man aged 60 to 69 who had recovered from COVID-19.

This clone was detected only a few times. The chain is built from TRBV5-8 and TRBJ1-6, with D perhaps TRBD1 (6 bases). The CDR3 is 14 residues long. V was clipped by 0 bases and J by 10 bases, with 11 bases between them. Per germline, CDR1 SGHTS and CDR2 YDEGEE. CDR3 bases: TGTGCCAGCAGCTTGGGTAACAGGGACTCACCCCTCCACTTT. This gives the protein CASSLGNRDSPLHF.

This chain links TRBV28 with TRBJ2-5; 9 nucleotides agree with TRBD1. Germline CDR1 MDHEN, CDR2 SYDVKM. This CDR3 region has 14 residues. The J segment lost 5 bases and the V segment lost 6 bases, leaving 7 bases of the junction unmatched. The CDR3 coding sequence is TGTGCCAGCAGACCTGGGACAGGGTGGGAGACCCAGTACTTC. As protein: CASRPGTGWETQYF.

The chain is built from TRBV6-5 and TRBJ2-1; 7 bases are shared with TRBD2. V lost 8 bases to trimming and J lost 4 bases; unmatched junction nucleotides: 8. The CDR3 sequence is 14 residues long. The germline V gene encodes CDR1 MNHEY and CDR2 SVGAGI. The DNA of the CDR3 is TGTGCCAGCCTATCCGGGACTATTTACAATGAGCAGTTCTTC. It is translated as CASLSGTIYNEQFF.

This clone was seen just once. This chain joins TRBV5-5 and TRBJ1-1, with a weak D call TRBD1 (5 bases). Trimming removed 0 bases from V and 10 bases from J, with 10 bases in between. Germline CDR1 reads SGHKS; CDR2 reads YYEKEE (reference sequence). The CDR3 runs to 12 residues. The CDR3 is CASSLAEGRAFF. Here the CDR3 DNA reads TGTGCCAGCAGCTTGGCGGAGGGGAGAGCTTTCTTT.

This chain links TRBV4-1 with TRBJ1-4; D ambiguous. The length of the CDR3 is 14 residues. Between the trimmed V and J ends, which lost 1 base and 6 bases, there was a span of 9 bases. Germline CDR1 and CDR2: MGHRA and YSYEKL. CDR3 amino acids: CASSQGQVDEKLFF. The CDR3 bases are TGCGCCAGCAGCCAAGGGCAGGTGGATGAAAAACTGTTTTTT.

The chain joins TRBV4-1 to TRBJ1-1; D not certain. V gave up 2 bases and J gave up 1 base, with 8 bases separating them. The CDR3 is made up of 14 amino acids. Germline values: CDR1 MGHRA, CDR2 YSYEKL. Here the CDR3 reads CASSQSRQNTEAFF. In nucleotides, the CDR3 is TGCGCCAGCAGCCAATCCAGACAGAACACTGAAGCTTTCTTT.

The rearrangement uses TRBV9 and TRBJ2-7; D perhaps matches TRBD2 (6 bases). CDR3 size: 15 residues. Per germline, CDR1 SGDLS and CDR2 YYNGEE. Between the trimmed V and J ends, which lost 3 bases and 6 bases, there was a span of 19 bases. CDR3 sequence (DNA): TGTGCCAGCAGCGCCTATTTACGGGGGAGAGGCGAGCAGTACTTC. Translated: CASSAYLRGRGEQYF. Filled out from reference TRBV9 and TRBJ2-7, the complete variable domain reads DSGVTQTPKHLITATGQRVTLRCSPRSGDLSVYWYQQSLDQGLQFLIQYYNGEERAKGNILERFSAQQFPDLHSELNLSSLELGDSALYFCASSAYLRGRGEQYFGPGTRLTVT.

The chain employs TRBV24-1 and TRBJ2-3, with 8 bases identical to TRBD2. The germline gives CDR1 KGHDR, CDR2 SFDVKD. The V and J ends lost 7 bases and 4 bases, in that order; junction bases with no gene match: 6. The CDR3 runs to 14 residues. CDR3 sequence reads: CATRASGSADTQYF. DNA for the CDR3: TGTGCCACCAGGGCCAGCGGGAGTGCAGATACGCAGTATTTT.

The chain combines TRBV29-1 with TRBJ2-1; TRBD2 matches 9 bases. Germline V gene lookup returns CDR1 SQVTM and CDR2 ANQGSEA. This CDR3 has 15 residues. Trimming at V came to 3 bases and at J to 5 bases, leaving 8 bases not matched to a gene. CDR3 sequence: CSVDSRLADDNEQFF. In DNA form, the CDR3 reads TGCAGCGTTGATTCCCGACTAGCGGACGACAATGAGCAGTTCTTC.

The chain joins TRBV5-1 to TRBJ2-5, with 10 bases matching TRBD2. Germline V gene data show CDR1 as SGHRS and CDR2 as YFSETQ. With V trimmed by 5 bases and J by 5 bases, 9 bases remained unmatched. The CDR3 runs to 15 residues. The CDR3 loop reads CASSHSGRIEETQYF. CDR3 bases: TGCGCCAGCAGTCATAGCGGGAGGATTGAGGAGACCCAGTACTTC.

The J gene is TRBJ1-1, the V gene TRBV18; TRBD1 might be the D (5 bases). Germline V gives CDR1 KGHSH, CDR2 LQKENI. V shed 9 bases and J shed 1 base, with 12 bases lying between them. The CDR3 runs 13 residues. The CDR3 region is CASSDSQNTEAFF. Here the CDR3 DNA reads TGTGCCAGTTCCGACAGTCAGAACACTGAAGCTTTCTTT.

V is TRBV28 and J is TRBJ2-7, with D possibly being TRBD1 (5 bases). The CDR3 totals 14 residues. Trimming removed 5 bases at V and 3 bases at J, with 14 bases between. The germline V gene has CDR1 MDHEN and CDR2 SYDVKM. The CDR3, as DNA: TGTGCCAGCAGTGGCAGACAGAGCGACTACGAGCAGTACTTC. Amino acid sequence: CASSGRQSDYEQYF.

The chain combines TRBV6-5 with TRBJ1-6; 7 bases align to TRBD1. This CDR3 comprises 15 residues. Germline V gives CDR1 MNHEY, CDR2 SVGAGI. V lost 7 bases, J lost 8 bases, and 11 bases stayed unmatched. The CDR3 bases are TGTGCCAGCACCCTCAGGGGGACCGGCCATTCACCCCTCCACTTT. Translation gives CASTLRGTGHSPLHF.

The chain is built from TRBV27 and TRBJ2-3; 9 nucleotides align to TRBD2. The germline V gene encodes CDR1 MNHEY and CDR2 SMNVEV (reference sequence). This CDR3 region has 15 residues. The trim removed 2 bases at V and 1 base at J, leaving 1 base unmatched. The CDR3 sequence: CASSLLAGRTDTQYF. As DNA, the CDR3 is TGTGCCAGCAGTTTACTAGCGGGGCGCACAGATACGCAGTATTTT.

V is TRBV20-1 and J is TRBJ1-5; D uncertain. CDR3 size: 17 residues. Between the trimmed V and J ends, which lost 3 bases and 3 bases, there was a span of 21 bases. Germline CDR1 and CDR2: DFQATT and SNEGSKA (reference sequence). Written as DNA, the CDR3 is TGCAGTGCTAGTCAGATCCGATTCGACGAGGTCAATCAGCCCCAGCATTTT. Translating it yields CSASQIRFDEVNQPQHF.

Notes on this clone: This same CDR3 is encoded by further DNA sequences in the sample. Written as DNA, the CDR3 is TGTGCCAGCAGCGTAGGTACAGGGGGCTACTATGGCTACACCTTC. Its protein is CASSVGTGGYYGYTF. The gene calls are TRBV9 and TRBJ1-2, with TRBD1 identical over 9 bases. The CDR3 sequence is 15 residues long. Germline lookup yields CDR1 SGDLS and CDR2 YYNGEE. Losses at the gene ends were 0 bases for V and 3 bases for J; bases not matched to a gene: 3.